This T cell receptor (beta chain) was documented in a study of T cell responses to AZD1222 COVID-19 vaccine. General observations from the study: Nearly half of spike-specific TCRs reportedly go after variant regions that carry no mutations. Clonal diversity was possibly underestimated, and white British individuals and females predominated among donors. In all cases, repertoires were sampled only after the peak T cell response. Mapped onto spike, vaccine-associated CD4 TCRs spanned it and were dominant at 160-218 and 743-854.

Comment on this clone: The antigen is unknown.

The assay was immunoSEQ multiplex PCR, and TCRdb's table has in-frame clones only and misses some. Among about 100,000 clones listed, approximately 90% were seen once. The CDR3 loop spans 16 amino acids. The V gene lost 0 bases and the J gene lost 5 bases, with 16 bases spanning the gap. Germline CDR1 is MNHEY and CDR2 is SVGAGI. The sample in question was peripheral blood, obtained on day 0 of AZD1222 vaccination. This TCR was recovered from an adult in good health. This chain joins TRBV6-5 and TRBJ2-5; TRBD2 might be the D (6 bases). The CDR3 DNA is TGTGCCAGCAGTTACTCCGGCGGGGCGACGGGCGAGACCCAGTACTTC. It codes for CASSYSGGATGETQYF.